Below, 20 T cell receptor beta chains from the same sample are listed, as sequenced in a study of blood T cell repertoires in COVID-19 (dated by TCRdb to the early 2020s). Libraries were built with the immunoSEQ multiplex PCR assay. TCRdb mirrors the immuneACCESS table, restricted to in-frame sequences. Some clones are absent from its copies; in checked studies, under half trace to an unresolved V gene, and the reason for the others is unknown. Here the sample has tens of thousands of clones; roughly nine tenths occur a single time. Around 20% of the sample goes to the ten largest clones. The sequenced material came from peripheral blood. The source of these receptors is a man between 70 and 80 years old with acute or convalescent COVID-19.

This chain uses TRBV19 with TRBJ2-1; D unclear. V dropped 1 base and J dropped 3 bases, with 4 bases sitting between them. Germline V gene lookup returns CDR1 LNHDA and CDR2 SQIVND (reference sequence). This CDR3 is 13 amino acids long. The CDR3 sequence is CASSIGNYNEQFF. In DNA form, the CDR3 reads TGTGCCAGTAGTATAGGTAACTACAATGAGCAGTTCTTC.

This clone was seen a single time. The chain has TRBV27 and TRBJ1-5, with TRBD1 as a possible D gene (5 bases). The germline V gene has CDR1 MNHEY and CDR2 SMNVEV (reference sequence). The CDR3 totals 17 residues. Trimming took 5 bases from V and 0 from J, leaving 17 bases between them. In nucleotides, the CDR3 is TGTGCCAGCAGTCCCATGGGTGGGGGGGTTAGCAATCAGCCCCAGCATTTT. Its translation is CASSPMGGGVSNQPQHF.

The chain combines TRBV27 with TRBJ1-2; 7 bases are a match to TRBD1. Unmatched junction bases numbered 8, after V lost 6 bases and J lost 7 bases. The CDR3 spans 13 residues. From germline, CDR1 is MNHEY and CDR2 SMNVEV (reference sequence). The CDR3 DNA sequence: TGTGCCAGCAGCTTCAGAGGGGGCAGTGGCTACACCTTC. Translating it yields CASSFRGGSGYTF.

The J gene is TRBJ1-5, the V gene TRBV7-9, with D perhaps TRBD1 (5 bases). Trimming cost V 1 base and J 3 bases, with 7 bases left between them. The CDR3 loop spans 14 amino acids. Germline values: CDR1 SEHNR, CDR2 FQNEAQ (reference sequence). CDR3 bases: TGTGCCAGCAGCTTAGGGGACTACAATCAGCCCCAGCATTTT. Its protein is CASSLGDYNQPQHF.

The chain links TRBV6-2 or TRBV6-3 to TRBJ2-2, with 13 bases lining up with TRBD2. The germline V gene encodes CDR1 MNHEY and CDR2 SVGEGT. Losses at the gene ends were 2 bases for V and 5 bases for J; bases not matched to a gene: 14. CDR3 length equals 20 residues. The CDR3 spells CASSYPVGLAGDSRTGELFF. The CDR3 DNA follows: TGTGCCAGCAGTTACCCGGTTGGACTAGCGGGAGACTCGAGGACCGGGGAGCTGTTTTTT.

The CDR3 sequence: CASSYSRTGKETQYF. The CDR3 nucleotides are TGTGCCAGCAGTTACTCCCGGACAGGGAAAGAGACCCAGTACTTC. The chain is built from TRBV6-5 and TRBJ2-5; 8 bases agree with TRBD1. V shed 0 bases and J 3 bases; nucleotides not matched to a gene: 3. This CDR3 spans 15 amino acids. CDR1 MNHEY and CDR2 SVGAGI come from the germline V gene.

This clone is medium-sized (0.01 to 0.1%). V gene TRBV4-1 combines with J gene TRBJ1-4; TRBD1 matches 7 bases. The CDR3 loop spans 15 amino acids. The V and J ends lost 3 bases and 0 bases, in that order; junction bases with no gene match: 1. Germline CDR1 reads MGHRA; CDR2 reads YSYEKL. The CDR3 here is CASSQGTATNEKLFF. CDR3 bases: TGCGCCAGCAGCCAGGGGACAGCAACTAATGAAAAACTGTTTTTT.

The chain uses TRBV7-2 and TRBJ2-1, with TRBD2 matching over 8 bases. V lost 3 bases to trimming and J lost 10 bases; unmatched junction nucleotides: 5. Germline assignment: CDR1 SGHTA and CDR2 FQGNSA. The CDR3 covers 13 residues. This CDR3 reads CASSFTREGEQFF. The CDR3 DNA follows: TGTGCCAGCAGCTTCACCCGGGAGGGGGAGCAGTTCTTC.

The chain carries TRBV14 and TRBJ2-1; tentative D call: TRBD2 (6 bases). V lost 1 base to trimming and J lost 2 bases, with 12 bases between them. The germline V gene encodes CDR1 SGHDN and CDR2 FVKESK. This CDR3 is built from 16 residues. The CDR3 DNA reads as TGTGCCAGCAGCCAAGTCCCGGGAGCCACCTACAATGAGCAGTTCTTC. It is translated as CASSQVPGATYNEQFF.

The V and J genes are TRBV11-2 and TRBJ1-1, with D perhaps matching TRBD1 (6 bases). Germline CDR1 reads SGHAT; CDR2 reads FQNNGV. V dropped 2 bases and J dropped 5 bases, with 15 bases sitting between them. CDR3 length: 15 residues. CDR3 DNA: TGTGCCAGCAGCTTAAGGGGGGGAGGTCAGACTGAAGCTTTCTTT. It specifies CASSLRGGGQTEAFF.

This clone came up a few times. The chain links TRBV5-6 to TRBJ1-3; a weak D match, TRBD1 (5 bases). The CDR3 contains 16 residues. CDR1 is SGHDT and CDR2 is YYEEEE in the germline V gene. V dropped 2 bases and J dropped 2 bases, with 14 bases sitting between them. The CDR3 DNA sequence: TGTGCCAGCAGCTTTCGGGCCGGGGGAGCTGGAAACACCATATATTTT. It codes for CASSFRAGGAGNTIYF.

This sequence joins TRBV15 and TRBJ2-5; 7 bases are a match to TRBD1. J lost 2 bases, V lost 3 bases, and 6 bases had no gene match. CDR1 LNHNV and CDR2 YYDKDF come from the germline V gene (reference sequence). The CDR3 has 15 amino acids. The DNA of the CDR3 is TGTGCCACCAGCAGGACAGGGTGGTGGCAAGAGACCCAGTACTTC. It specifies CATSRTGWWQETQYF.

This chain links TRBV19 with TRBJ1-4, with D possibly TRBD1 on 5 matching bases. Germline loops: CDR1 LNHDA, CDR2 SQIVND (reference sequence). V dropped 5 bases and J dropped 2 bases, with 9 bases sitting between them. The CDR3 is 14 residues long. The CDR3 sequence is CASSRGLTNEKLFF. The CDR3 DNA follows: TGTGCCAGTAGTCGGGGACTGACTAATGAAAAACTGTTTTTT.

In this sample, this clone turned up a few times. The J gene is TRBJ2-4, the V gene TRBV28, with 8 positions matching TRBD1. The length of the CDR3 is 15 residues. CDR1 MDHEN and CDR2 SYDVKM come from the germline V gene. Unmatched junction bases numbered 6, after V lost 4 bases and J lost 4 bases. The CDR3 nucleotides read TGTGCCAGCAGTTCCCAAAACAGGGGGAAAAACATTCAGTACTTC. Protein sequence: CASSSQNRGKNIQYF.

The chain combines TRBV6-6 with TRBJ2-7; D is perhaps TRBD2 (5 bases). This CDR3 has 12 amino acids. Germline V lookup: CDR1 MNHNY, CDR2 SVGAGI (reference sequence). V was trimmed by 6 bases and J by 4 bases, leaving 10 bases between them. In DNA form, the CDR3 reads TGTGCCAGCAGCCCGGGGTCTTACGAGCAGTACTTC. Translation: CASSPGSYEQYF.

CDR3 bases: TGTGCCATCAGTTCCGGTAAGTCGAACACTGAAGCTTTCTTT. As protein: CAISSGKSNTEAFF. The chain couples TRBV10-3 to TRBJ1-1; no clear D gene. V was shortened by 5 bases and J by 1 base, with 11 bases between the two germline ends. The V gene's germline CDR1 is ENHRY and CDR2 SYGVKD. This CDR3 is 14 amino acids long.

Only a few counts were recorded for this clone. The chain has TRBV7-6 and TRBJ2-7; 7 bases are a match to TRBD2. The CDR3 is 15 residues long. Trimming cost V 1 base and J 6 bases; bases outside gene matches: 9. Germline CDR1 SGHVS, CDR2 FNYEAQ. The CDR3 DNA is TGTGCCAGCAGCTTAGGTTCGGCGGGAGAGGGCGAGCAGTACTTC. Its translation is CASSLGSAGEGEQYF.

This chain links TRBV7-9 with TRBJ1-6; TRBD1 matches 7 bases. V dropped 4 bases and J dropped 8; count of bases not matched to a gene: 14. Germline V lookup: CDR1 SEHNR, CDR2 FQNEAQ (reference sequence). CDR3 length: 17 residues. CDR3 residues: CASSWAGQTRWDSPLHF. CDR3 sequence (DNA): TGTGCCAGCAGCTGGGCGGGACAGACGAGGTGGGATTCACCCCTCCACTTT.

This chain connects TRBV4-1 to TRBJ2-7; TRBD2 matches 7 bases. This CDR3 region has 16 residues. J lost 0 bases, V lost 1 base, and 6 bases had no gene match. The germline V gene has CDR1 MGHRA and CDR2 YSYEKL. The DNA for the CDR3 is TGCGCCAGCAGCCAAGCGGCGGGAGCGTTCTCCTACGAGCAGTACTTC. It encodes CASSQAAGAFSYEQYF.

The count of this clone is one. V and J are TRBV6-2 or TRBV6-3 and TRBJ2-6; a weak D match, TRBD2 (6 bases). From germline, CDR1 is MNHEY and CDR2 SVGEGT. Trimming stripped 6 bases from V and 1 base from J, with 13 bases between. The CDR3 runs 16 residues. The CDR3 DNA follows: TGTGCCAGCAGGCCTTTTGGGAGGTCTGGGGCCAACGTCCTGACTTTC. It specifies CASRPFGRSGANVLTF.